This T cell receptor (beta chain) is from a study of T cells in Graves' hyperthyroidism and ophthalmopathy (dated by TCRdb to between 2018 and 2020). At the level of the whole study: Peripheral blood was sampled at the time of initial diagnosis, prior to any treatment. After sampling, hyperthyroidism patients received methimazole starting at 30 mg daily, and ophthalmopathy patients received high-dose intravenous methylprednisolone. TCR Vbeta CDR3 sequencing of approximately 140 peripheral blood samples (over 40 ophthalmopathy, 75 to 80 hyperthyroidism and some 17 progressor patients) is reported in the paper. TCR V-J signatures able to tell the groups apart were searched for in a discovery cohort of some 97 patients, of whom fewer than 45 had Graves' ophthalmopathy and 55 to 65 had stable Graves' hyperthyroidism. In more than 5 Graves' hyperthyroidism patients, the study also compared T-cell repertoires from thyroid tissue with T-cell repertoires from blood. Prospective prediction of ophthalmopathy was tested in an independent validation cohort consisting of 18 to 20 hyperthyroidism patients and approximately 16 patients who later progressed to ophthalmopathy. The 85 to 100 discovery patients were randomly split 7:3 into training and test sets.

From the cysteine up to the phenylalanine, the CDR3 has a length of 15 residues. CDR3 DNA is the only sequence kept; it has 45 bases, read in frame from the first base. V is cut by 3 bases and J by 0 bases, and the space between the germline ends is 11 bases. The germline V gene encodes CDR1 SNHLY and CDR2 FYNNEI. Comments on this clonotype: There is no known antigen for this receptor. The input lacks base qualities; no much larger clone sits a single base away.

The TCR beta CDR3 regions were amplified from RNA transcripts. The first round of RT-PCR for the TCR CDR3 was performed with the HTBI primer set and the Qiagen OneStep RT-PCR kit. The libraries were constructed in a second round of multiplex PCR and then size-selected and purified. Paired-end sequencing of the libraries was performed with 100 bp reads on an Illumina HiSeq2000. Per the source publication's procedure: Raw data were processed with SOAPnuke, discarding reads with adapters, uncalled bases, mean Phred below 15, or no exact constant-primer or identifier match. COPE v1.2.5 was used to merge high-quality paired reads, and clonotypes were defined as unique nucleotide sequences. Clonotypes were aligned to IMGT TRBV, TRBD and TRBJ reference segments using MiTCR v1.1. The analysis included only V-J combinations with a frequency above 0.0001, which together covered about 99% of the repertoires. The TCS score was defined as the ratio of F50 (clonal expansion) to E x V (chaos), calculated using BLOSUM62-based TCRdist between CDR3 peptides within each V-J. Welch's t-statistics and random forest reduced 514 V-J features to some 14, which were used in a naive Bayes classifier (R e1071). The raw public reads went through TCRdb reprocessing: fastp at Q25, MiXCR clone calling, in-frame beta chains kept. CDR3 protein sequences are deduplicated, and each keeps its most common genes and DNA. These V and J calls originate from TCRdb's pipeline instead of the authors' own analysis. The sample table records around 200,000 distinct CDR3 sequences; about 18% of these occur just once. Over 35% of the sample goes to the ten largest clones.

The full study reports these points: A 13 V-J signature model separated ophthalmopathy from stable hyperthyroidism, with 87.88% sensitivity and about 81% specificity in cross-validation and 80%/75% in testing. Most expanded thyroid clonotypes (frequency above 0.001) were also detected in blood, a finding suggesting that blood repertoires may reflect thyroid immune responses. In validation, the model predicted progression to ophthalmopathy a median of 6.5 months before onset, with roughly 68% sensitivity and 72.22% specificity. No statistical method was used to set the sample size in advance, and investigators knew the group allocation.

Stable Graves' hyperthyroidism was defined as no progression to ophthalmopathy during 18 months of follow-up. Hyperthyroidism patients were aged 18 to 65 years and newly diagnosed, with disease duration of less than 2 months. Exclusion was applied to patients with uncontrolled infections, other autoimmune diseases, pregnancy or lactation. Clinical symptoms, serum thyroxine and TRAb, thyroid ultrasound, and orbital computed tomography formed the basis for the diagnoses. Ficoll-Paque density gradient centrifugation was used to isolate PBMCs from approximately 11 ml of fresh peripheral blood. Total RNA was extracted with Trizol reagent, and quality was checked on an Agilent 2100 Bioanalyzer.

This clonotype was sampled from a man aged 40-49 years with Graves' hyperthyroidism. Recombination joined TRBV2 with TRBJ2-5; the D gene is perhaps TRBD1, on 6 matching bases. The sample comprised blood. The CDR3 loop reads CASSEQGNHQETQYF. The nucleotide sequence is TGTGCCAGCAGTGAGCAGGGGAATCACCAAGAGACCCAGTACTTC.